A single sample gave rise to the 23 T cell receptor beta chains below, sequenced in a study of tumor-infiltrating lymphocytes in localized non-small cell lung cancer. Data came from immunoSEQ multiplex PCR; TCRdb stores just in-frame clones and leaves some out. The sample lists about 14,000 clones, roughly 70% seen once, with around 4.1% in the top ten. Specimen: lung tumor tissue. These receptors all come from a human donor with non-small cell lung cancer.

The chain employs TRBV30 and TRBJ2-7; D possibly corresponds to TRBD1 (7 bases). V shed 0 bases and J shed 4 bases, with 13 bases lying between them. Germline V lookup: CDR1 GTSNPN, CDR2 SVGIG (reference sequence). This CDR3 is 14 amino acids long. The DNA of the CDR3 is TGTGCCTGGAGTGTTCAGGGGGGAGGATACGAGCAGTACTTC. It translates to CAWSVQGGGYEQYF.

By sample share, this clone is medium-sized. The genes are TRBV27 and TRBJ1-4, with D perhaps TRBD1 (6 bases). The CDR3 loop spans 14 amino acids. The V end was cut by 6 bases, the J end by 7 bases, with 15 bases between. The germline gives CDR1 MNHEY, CDR2 SMNVEV (reference sequence). CDR3: CASRTNRDTEKLFF. The CDR3 region has the DNA TGTGCCAGCAGGACTAACCGGGACACTGAAAAACTGTTTTTT.

V usage is TRBV29-1 and J usage is TRBJ2-2, with D perhaps matching TRBD1 (6 bases). CDR3 size: 14 residues. From germline, CDR1 is SQVTM and CDR2 ANQGSEA. V was clipped by 7 bases and J by 3 bases, with 15 bases between them. The DNA for the CDR3 is TGCAGCGGGGCCACGGCAGGGGACACCGGGGAGCTGTTTTTT. Protein sequence: CSGATAGDTGELFF.

This clone was detected once. The chain recombines TRBV4-2 with TRBJ1-4, with a weak D call TRBD1 (5 bases). Trimming removed 0 bases at V and 8 bases at J, with 10 bases between. The CDR3 spans 14 residues. CDR1 is LGHNA and CDR2 is YNFKEQ in the germline V gene. The CDR3, as DNA: TGTGCCAGCAGCCAAGATTTCCGGGGGGAAAAACTGTTTTTT. Amino acids: CASSQDFRGEKLFF.

The chain joins TRBV18 to TRBJ1-2; a weak D match, TRBD1 (6 bases). Trimming cost V 3 bases and J 4 bases, with 9 bases left between them. There are 13 residues in the CDR3. The germline V gene encodes CDR1 KGHSH and CDR2 LQKENI. The CDR3 nucleotides are TGTGCCAGCTCACCGGACAGCCTCTATGGCTACACCTTC. This encodes CASSPDSLYGYTF.

The chain links TRBV4-2 to TRBJ2-7; a weak D match, TRBD2 (6 bases). Germline V lookup: CDR1 LGHNA, CDR2 YNFKEQ. The CDR3 spans 16 residues. Trimming stripped 0 bases from V and 4 bases from J, with 16 bases between. CDR3 residues: CASSQDISGDWYEQYF. CDR3 DNA sequence: TGTGCCAGCAGCCAAGATATTTCGGGGGATTGGTACGAGCAGTACTTC.

V usage is TRBV27 and J usage is TRBJ1-5; D is possibly TRBD1 (5 bases). Germline assignment: CDR1 MNHEY and CDR2 SMNVEV (reference sequence). The CDR3 has 15 residues. V was clipped by 2 bases and J by 5 bases, with 13 bases between them. The CDR3 DNA sequence: TGTGCCAGCAGTTTAGAGGGGCTAACTTATCAGCCCCAGCATTTT. This encodes CASSLEGLTYQPQHF.

The J gene is TRBJ2-5, the V gene TRBV5-1; no firm D call. The germline CDR1 and CDR2 sequences are SGHRS and YFSETQ. CDR3 size: 14 residues. Trimming stripped 2 bases from V and 0 bases from J, with 8 bases between. DNA of the CDR3: TGCGCCAGCAGCTTAGGACGGGACCAAGAGACCCAGTACTTC. As protein: CASSLGRDQETQYF.

The chain recombines TRBV28 with TRBJ1-2; 9 bases are shared with TRBD1. The germline V gene has CDR1 MDHEN and CDR2 SYDVKM. Trimming cost V 6 bases and J 6 bases; bases outside gene matches: 8. The CDR3 loop spans 14 amino acids. CDR3 bases: TGTGCCAGCAGACCCGGGACAGGGAGACATGGCTACACCTTC. This gives the protein CASRPGTGRHGYTF.

The chain carries TRBV7-9 and TRBJ2-3; D may be TRBD2 (6 bases). CDR3 length: 12 amino acids. Germline V lookup: CDR1 SEHNR, CDR2 FQNEAQ (reference sequence). Deletions cut 6 bases from V and 4 bases from J, with 8 bases between. In DNA form, the CDR3 reads TGTGCCAGCAGAACTAGCTCAGATACGCAGTATTTT. This translates into CASRTSSDTQYF.

The V gene is TRBV11-2, the J gene TRBJ2-7; 9 nucleotides line up with TRBD1. This CDR3 spans 17 amino acids. CDR1 and CDR2 from the germline V gene are SGHAT and FQNNGV. The J segment lost 5 bases and the V segment lost 5 bases, leaving 16 bases of the junction unmatched. The CDR3 nucleotides are TGTGCCAGCAGCAAAAGGGGGCGGGACAGGGTGATGGACGAGCAGTACTTC. As protein: CASSKRGRDRVMDEQYF.

The J gene is TRBJ1-1, the V gene TRBV5-1, with D unresolved. This CDR3 spans 14 amino acids. The germline CDR1 and CDR2 sequences are SGHRS and YFSETQ. V lost 4 bases and J lost 2, with 12 bases in between. CDR3 DNA sequence: TGCGCCAGCAGCCAACAGAGACCAAACACTGAAGCTTTCTTT. It encodes CASSQQRPNTEAFF.

The chain has TRBV5-4 and TRBJ1-2; D might be TRBD1 (5 bases). Trimming cost V 4 bases and J 2 bases, with 12 bases left between them. Looked up from germline, CDR1 is SGHNT and CDR2 is YYREEE (reference sequence). This CDR3 region has 14 residues. CDR3 sequence: CASSQDRDNYGYTF. The CDR3 nucleotides read TGTGCCAGCAGCCAAGATCGGGACAACTATGGCTACACCTTC.

The chain has TRBV19 and TRBJ2-7, with D perhaps matching TRBD1 (5 bases). Trimming took 5 bases from V and 1 from J, leaving 15 bases between them. Per the germline V gene, CDR1 is LNHDA and CDR2 is SQIVND (reference sequence). There are 15 residues in the CDR3. In nucleotides, the CDR3 is TGTGCCAGTAGTTTAGTTGACAGCGATTCCTACGAGCAGTACTTC. Protein: CASSLVDSDSYEQYF.

A few counts support this clone. The chain carries TRBV5-4 and TRBJ1-6; 7 bases map to TRBD1. V shed 1 base, J shed 11 bases, and the junction held 6 bases outside the gene matches. This CDR3 contains 14 residues. Per the germline V gene, CDR1 is SGHNT and CDR2 is YYREEE (reference sequence). The CDR3 here is CASSLKGGQAPLHF. The CDR3 region has the DNA TGTGCCAGCAGCTTGAAGGGAGGACAGGCACCCCTCCACTTT. The full variable domain, with the rest looked up from reference TRBV5-4 and TRBJ1-6, is ETGVTQSPTHLIKTRGQQVTLRCSSQSGHNTVSWYQQALGQGPQFIFQYYREEENGRGNFPPRFSGLQFPNYSSELNVNALELDDSALYLCASSLKGGQAPLHFGNGTRLTVT.

The chain uses TRBV5-1 and TRBJ2-7; TRBD2 aligns across 11 bases. This CDR3 has 15 residues. The germline gives CDR1 SGHRS, CDR2 YFSETQ. V lost 6 bases to trimming and J lost 7 bases; unmatched junction nucleotides: 12. CDR3 bases: TGCGCCAGCACCCTTGGTACTAGCGGGAGTCGAGAGCAGTACTTC. This encodes CASTLGTSGSREQYF.

The V call is TRBV7-3, the J call TRBJ2-7; D remains ambiguous. V lost 7 bases and J 12 bases, leaving 13 bases between the germline ends. This CDR3 is built from 10 residues. The germline gives CDR1 SGHTA, CDR2 FQGTGA. CDR3 sequence: CASIILRGYF. In DNA, the CDR3 is TGTGCCAGCATTATCCTACGAGGGTACTTC.

The genes are TRBV28 and TRBJ2-7; tentatively, D is TRBD2 (6 bases). The CDR3 has 13 amino acids. Trimming cost V 6 bases and J 3 bases, with 12 bases left between them. Germline CDR1 reads MDHEN; CDR2 reads SYDVKM. CDR3 DNA: TGTGCCAGCAGATCTAGCGATGGCTACGAGCAGTACTTC. Translation: CASRSSDGYEQYF.

This clone was observed a few times. The CDR3 here is CASMSSGPAEKLFF. CDR3 bases: TGCGCCAGCATGTCCTCCGGACCGGCTGAAAAACTGTTTTTT. This chain links TRBV5-1 with TRBJ1-4; D remains ambiguous. The V gene's germline CDR1 is SGHRS and CDR2 YFSETQ. The V end was cut by 6 bases, the J end by 7 bases, with 16 bases between. The CDR3 length is 14 residues.

This clone was seen once. CDR3: CASSGQLSGGETGELFF. The CDR3 DNA reads as TGTGCCAGCAGCGGTCAACTTAGCGGGGGAGAAACCGGGGAGCTGTTTTTT. This chain uses TRBV7-9 with TRBJ2-2, with TRBD2 matching 9 bases. The CDR3 length is 17 residues. CDR1 is SEHNR, CDR2 FQNEAQ, per germline (reference sequence). V was clipped by 5 bases and J by 5 bases; unmatched bases: 12.

The chain couples TRBV2 to TRBJ1-1; D not certain. The germline gives CDR1 SNHLY, CDR2 FYNNEI. The CDR3 is 15 residues long. V lost 6 bases to trimming and J lost 1 base, with 15 bases between them. CDR3 nucleotides: TGTGCCAGCAGCACCCTCCGGACCGAGAACACTGAAGCTTTCTTT. It specifies CASSTLRTENTEAFF.

There are a few counts of this clone. The chain combines TRBV7-9 with TRBJ2-6; D is unclear. The CDR3 sequence is 13 residues long. Germline V gene data show CDR1 as SEHNR and CDR2 as FQNEAQ (reference sequence). The V and J ends lost 1 base and 5 bases respectively, with 3 bases between them. CDR3 residues: CASSLDRANVLTF. The CDR3 nucleotides are TGTGCCAGCAGCTTAGACCGGGCCAACGTCCTGACTTTC.

The chain has TRBV30 and TRBJ1-1, with D tentatively TRBD1 (5 bases). The CDR3 extends over 13 amino acids. Deletions cut 2 bases from V and 3 bases from J, with 10 bases between. CDR1 GTSNPN and CDR2 SVGIG come from the germline V gene (reference sequence). CDR3 in DNA: TGTGCCTGGAGTCGGGCAGGGTACACTGAAGCTTTCTTT. It translates to CAWSRAGYTEAFF.